This T cell receptor (beta chain) was observed in a study of T cells in Graves' hyperthyroidism and ophthalmopathy. Study overall: Sampling of peripheral blood happened at initial diagnosis, prior to any treatment. Notes on the study in general: Most thyroid-expanded clonotypes above 0.001 were also found in blood. Researchers report that a 13 V-J model separated ophthalmopathy from stable hyperthyroidism.

V was clipped by 1 base and J by 7 bases; unmatched bases: 6. Looked up from germline, CDR1 is SQVTM and CDR2 is ANQGSEA. The CDR3 spans 13 residues. Regarding this clonotype: The antigen is undetermined.

RNA transcripts provided the source from which TCR beta CDR3 regions were amplified. TCR CDR3 regions were first amplified by RT-PCR with HTBI primers. Each CDR3 protein is one row after TCRdb ran MiXCR on the multiplex PCR reads. The table has around 600,000 distinct CDR3 sequences, about 15% seen once. No progression to ophthalmopathy during 18 months of follow-up defined stable disease. The sequence was obtained from a woman aged 25 to 39 with Graves' hyperthyroidism. V and J are TRBV29-1 and TRBJ1-1, with 7 bases lining up with TRBD1. The sample consisted of blood. The CDR3 region is CSVEGQGCGEAFF. The CDR3 DNA follows: TGCAGCGTTGAAGGACAGGGTTGCGGTGAAGCTTTCTTT.